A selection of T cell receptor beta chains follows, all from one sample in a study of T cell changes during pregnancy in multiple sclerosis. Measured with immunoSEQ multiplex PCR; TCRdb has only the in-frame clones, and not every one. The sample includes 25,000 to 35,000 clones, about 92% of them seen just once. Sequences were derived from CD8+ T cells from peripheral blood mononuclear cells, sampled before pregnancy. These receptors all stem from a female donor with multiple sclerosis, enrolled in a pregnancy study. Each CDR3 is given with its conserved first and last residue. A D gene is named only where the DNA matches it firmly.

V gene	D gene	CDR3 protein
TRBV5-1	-	CASSSEDTGWSYEQYF
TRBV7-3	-	CASSPVTIGEQFF
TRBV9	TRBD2	CASSVGLAVSTDTQYF
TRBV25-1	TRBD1	CASSDTGGNYGYTF
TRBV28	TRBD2	CASSYAAGAYEQYF
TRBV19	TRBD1	CASKATGRGELFF
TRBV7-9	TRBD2	CASSSWGGEETQYF
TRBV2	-	CASSEGGLSYGYTF
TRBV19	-	CASTILDSGNQPQHF
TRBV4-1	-	CASSQEGPRGPYGYTF
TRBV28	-	CASSFQHLGNTEAFF
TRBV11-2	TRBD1	CASSLDRGKGNTIYF
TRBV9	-	CASSPPNGARQFF